A single sample is the source of the 23 T cell receptor beta chains below, sequenced in a study of T-cell memory formation after mild COVID-19. TCRdb reprocessed the 5' RACE reads with MiXCR, giving one entry per CDR3 protein. The sample includes over 250,000 distinct CDR3 sequences, roughly 15% seen only once; the top ten take around a fifth. Sequenced input: PBMCs or a T cell subset sorted from them (not recorded which). The origin of the receptors is a young man who had mild COVID-19 (a few samples of this study predate the infection). Cell type and time point are not known.

This clonotype appeared a single time. The rearrangement uses TRBV6-2 or TRBV6-3 and TRBJ1-2; TRBD1 aligns across 11 bases. CDR1 and CDR2 from the germline V gene are MNHEY and SVGEGT. The CDR3 runs 16 residues. The V gene end was trimmed by 8 bases and the J gene end by 6 bases; junction bases not matched to a gene: 14. CDR3 protein: CASFGQPGQGVHGYTF. CDR3 bases: TGTGCCAGCTTCGGACAACCGGGACAGGGGGTTCATGGCTACACCTTC.

The chain joins TRBV6-2 or TRBV6-3 to TRBJ1-2; a possible D gene is TRBD1 (6 bases). The germline CDR1 and CDR2 sequences are MNHEY and SVGEGT. This CDR3 is built from 14 residues. V was clipped by 6 bases and J by 2 bases, with 13 bases between them. The CDR3 here is CASRQTGHNYGYTF. CDR3 sequence (DNA): TGTGCCAGCAGGCAGACAGGACACAACTATGGCTACACCTTC.

Only a few counts were recorded for this clonotype. CDR3 sequence: CSVPPGQAPDTQYF. The CDR3 bases are TGCAGCGTTCCTCCGGGACAAGCTCCAGATACGCAGTATTTT. V usage is TRBV29-1 and J usage is TRBJ2-3, with D maybe TRBD1 (6 bases). The CDR3 sequence is 14 residues long. Germline V gives CDR1 SQVTM, CDR2 ANQGSEA. V lost 5 bases, J lost 4 bases, and 16 bases lay in between.

CDR3 DNA: TGCGCCAGCAGCTCCGACGCCAGCACTGAAGCTTTCTTT. It translates to CASSSDASTEAFF. The rearrangement joins TRBV5-1 to TRBJ1-1; D is ambiguous. The CDR3 length is 13 residues. Trimming took off 3 bases at V and 4 bases at J, with 10 bases between the two ends. Germline loops: CDR1 SGHRS, CDR2 YFSETQ. Full variable domain (rest looked up from reference TRBV5-1 and TRBJ1-1): KAGVTQTPRYLIKTRGQQVTLSCSPISGHRSVSWYQQTPGQGLQFLFEYFSETQRNKGNFPGRFSGRQFSNSRSEMNVSTLELGDSALYLCASSSDASTEAFFGQGTRLTVV.

This clonotype was observed a few times. V is TRBV20-1 and J is TRBJ2-3, with TRBD1 matching 7 bases. Germline CDR1 is DFQATT and CDR2 is SNEGSKA (reference sequence). The CDR3 length is 14 residues. V shed 6 bases and J 2 bases; nucleotides not matched to a gene: 8. DNA for the CDR3: TGCAGTGCGACGACAGGGACCCACACAGATACGCAGTATTTT. It encodes CSATTGTHTDTQYF.

The chain joins TRBV20-1 to TRBJ2-4; 11 bases align to TRBD2. CDR3 length: 17 residues. The J segment lost 0 bases and the V segment lost 5 bases, leaving 9 bases of the junction unmatched. The germline CDR1 and CDR2 sequences are DFQATT and SNEGSKA (reference sequence). The CDR3 loop reads CSAPGTSGALAKNIQYF. The CDR3 DNA sequence: TGCAGTGCTCCCGGGACTAGCGGCGCTTTAGCCAAAAACATTCAGTACTTC.

The table lists this clonotype with a few counts. V gene TRBV15 combines with J gene TRBJ2-7; a weak D match, TRBD1 (5 bases). The CDR3 contains 15 residues. Germline V gene data show CDR1 as LNHNV and CDR2 as YYDKDF (reference sequence). V was cut by 0 bases and J by 2 bases, with 11 bases left in between. In DNA form, the CDR3 reads TGTGCCACCAGCAGAGAGCAGGGTCTACCCTACGAGCAGTACTTC. Its protein product is CATSREQGLPYEQYF.

This clonotype was found many times. CDR3 residues: CACSTSGNEQFF. In DNA, the CDR3 is TGCGCCTGTTCGACTAGCGGCAATGAGCAGTTCTTC. The chain combines TRBV5-1 with TRBJ2-1; 9 nucleotides line up with TRBD2. Germline CDR1 is SGHRS and CDR2 is YFSETQ. This CDR3 comprises 12 residues. V lost 10 bases and J lost 6; bases outside the gene matches: 5.

This rearrangement joins TRBV2 to TRBJ2-2; 7 bases map to TRBD2. The CDR3 runs to 12 residues. V was pared by 10 bases and J by 4 bases, with 3 bases of the junction left unmatched. Per the germline V gene, CDR1 is SNHLY and CDR2 is FYNNEI. This chain's CDR3 is CAMGGGTGELFF. CDR3 DNA: TGTGCCATGGGCGGGGGCACCGGGGAGCTGTTTTTT.

The rearrangement uses TRBV6-5 and TRBJ1-1; D may be TRBD1 (5 bases). Trimming stripped 6 bases from V and 8 bases from J, with 16 bases between. The CDR3 has 13 amino acids. Germline loops: CDR1 MNHEY, CDR2 SVGAGI. CDR3 in DNA: TGTGCCAGCAGCCACCGTGGGACCGAGGAAGCTTTCTTT. Its translation: CASSHRGTEEAFF.

This clonotype appeared once. The rearrangement joins TRBV15 to TRBJ2-1, with 8 nucleotides matching TRBD1. The V and J ends lost 5 bases and 6 bases, in that order; junction bases with no gene match: 12. Germline CDR1 and CDR2: LNHNV and YYDKDF (reference sequence). The CDR3 runs 16 residues. The CDR3 reads CATSGYGQGRGNEQFF. For the CDR3, the DNA is TGTGCCACCAGCGGATACGGACAGGGCAGAGGCAATGAGCAGTTCTTC.

J is TRBJ2-1 and V is TRBV7-9, with D possibly called TRBD1 or TRBD2 (6 bases each). V was cut by 4 bases and J by 4 bases, with 11 bases left in between. The CDR3 loop spans 14 amino acids. The germline V gene has CDR1 SEHNR and CDR2 FQNEAQ (reference sequence). CDR3 sequence: CASSWGAVYNEQFF. CDR3 sequence (DNA): TGTGCCAGCAGCTGGGGGGCGGTGTACAATGAGCAGTTCTTC. Together with reference TRBV7-9 and TRBJ2-1, the CDR3 gives the full variable domain: DTGVSQNPRHKITKRGQNVTFRCDPISEHNRLYWYRQTLGQGPEFLTYFQNEAQLEKSRLLSDRFSAERPKGSFSTLEIQRTEQGDSAMYLCASSWGAVYNEQFFGPGTRLTVL.

This clonotype was counted at least ten times. J is TRBJ2-3 and V is TRBV7-2, with a weak D call TRBD1 (6 bases). In germline, CDR1 is SGHTA, CDR2 FQGNSA. V was cut by 5 bases and J by 2 bases, with 11 bases left in between. The CDR3 extends over 14 amino acids. CDR3 DNA: TGTGCCAGCAGCCCTGGACAGCTCACAGATACGCAGTATTTT. It codes for CASSPGQLTDTQYF. Filled out from reference TRBV7-2 and TRBJ2-3, the complete variable domain reads GAGVSQSPSNKVTEKGKDVELRCDPISGHTALYWYRQSLGQGLEFLIYFQGNSAPDKSGLPSDRFSAERTGGSVSTLTIQRTQQEDSAVYLCASSPGQLTDTQYFGPGTRLTVL.

V usage is TRBV6-5 and J usage is TRBJ1-1, with 9 bases lining up with TRBD1. This CDR3 comprises 16 residues. J lost 1 base, V lost 4 bases, and 7 bases had no gene match. CDR1 and CDR2 from the germline V gene are MNHEY and SVGAGI. CDR3 sequence (DNA): TGTGCCAGCAGTTCCCTCCGACAGGGGGGGAACACTGAAGCTTTCTTT. Protein: CASSSLRQGGNTEAFF.

This clonotype came up a few times. The chain employs TRBV12-3 or TRBV12-4 and TRBJ2-1, with unresolved D. This CDR3 comprises 13 residues. The V gene lost 3 bases and the J gene lost 7 bases, with 10 bases spanning the gap. In nucleotides, the CDR3 is TGTGCCAGCAGTTTGTCGCTATTAAATGAGCAGTTCTTC. Encoded protein: CASSLSLLNEQFF.

There are many counts of this clonotype. J is TRBJ1-5 and V is TRBV5-1, with D unclear. The V gene's germline CDR1 is SGHRS and CDR2 YFSETQ. The ends were cut back, 0 bases at V and 1 base at J, with 8 bases in the middle. This CDR3 is 15 amino acids long. The CDR3, as DNA: TGCGCCAGCAGCTTGGTTGCGGGGAGCAATCAGCCCCAGCATTTT. Translating gives CASSLVAGSNQPQHF.

The chain carries TRBV4-1 and TRBJ2-5; 8 nucleotides align to TRBD1. CDR3 length: 16 residues. With 4 bases clipped from V and 2 bases from J, the junction kept 9 bases outside the gene matches. Germline CDR1 and CDR2: MGHRA and YSYEKL. The CDR3 sequence: CASSRLVRGHQETQYF. In DNA, the CDR3 is TGCGCCAGCAGCCGCCTTGTCAGGGGGCATCAAGAGACCCAGTACTTC.

This clonotype was found many times. The genes are TRBV12-3 or TRBV12-4 and TRBJ1-2, with 7 bases fitting TRBD1. CDR3 size: 15 residues. The V and J ends lost 7 bases and 3 bases, in that order; junction bases with no gene match: 11. The DNA of the CDR3 is TGTGCCAGCACAGGGGGGGCAGGCTGGGACTATGGCTACACCTTC. Its protein product is CASTGGAGWDYGYTF.

The V call is TRBV18, the J call TRBJ2-7; D might be TRBD2 (7 bases). Trimming took 5 bases from V and 9 from J, leaving 17 bases between them. The CDR3 totals 13 residues. Germline loops: CDR1 KGHSH, CDR2 LQKENI. The CDR3 coding sequence is TGTGCCAGCTCAAGCGGGACACCCGGCGGGCAGTACGTC. Translated: CASSSGTPGGQYV.

The rearrangement joins TRBV7-2 to TRBJ2-3; 7 bases map to TRBD2. The CDR3 runs to 14 residues. Germline V gene lookup returns CDR1 SGHTA and CDR2 FQGNSA. J gave up 4 bases and V 5 bases, and 6 bases lay outside the gene matches. CDR3 in amino acids: CASSRRAGPDTQYF. The CDR3 nucleotides are TGTGCCAGCAGCCGACGAGCGGGGCCAGATACGCAGTATTTT.

V usage is TRBV4-3 and J usage is TRBJ2-2, with D perhaps being TRBD1 or TRBD2 (5 bases each). The CDR3 length is 19 residues. Germline loops: CDR1 LGHNA, CDR2 YSLEER. V lost 4 bases and J 5 bases, leaving 26 bases between the germline ends. In DNA form, the CDR3 reads TGCGCCAGCAGCCCCCGTTTTGAGGGGCCGACCACGAGGACCGGGGAGCTGTTTTTT. Protein: CASSPRFEGPTTRTGELFF.

This clonotype was detected only a few times. The chain uses TRBV10-3 and TRBJ2-5, with 11 bases that match TRBD2. With V trimmed by 1 base and J by 2 bases, 3 bases remained unmatched. Germline CDR1 reads ENHRY; CDR2 reads SYGVKD. The CDR3 length is 16 residues. CDR3 sequence reads: CAISEWLAGGQETQYF. In DNA form, the CDR3 reads TGTGCCATCAGTGAGTGGCTAGCGGGGGGACAAGAGACCCAGTACTTC.

V and J are TRBV27 and TRBJ1-6; D not resolved. The CDR3 totals 14 residues. V was cut by 0 bases and J by 9 bases, with 9 bases left in between. Germline CDR1 is MNHEY and CDR2 is SMNVEV (reference sequence). The CDR3 protein is CASSLSNRFSPLHF. The CDR3 DNA follows: TGTGCCAGCAGTTTATCCAATCGCTTTTCACCCCTCCACTTT.